A selection of T cell receptor beta chains follows, all from one sample in a study of T-cell memory formation after mild COVID-19. TCRdb re-derived calls from the 5' RACE reads in MiXCR, one entry per CDR3 protein. The sample lists 270,000 or so distinct CDR3 sequences; roughly 18% were seen once. Material: PBMCs or a T cell subset sorted from them (not recorded which). These receptors all come from a young man who had mild COVID-19 (a few samples of this study predate the infection). Cell type and time point are not known. CDR3s include the opening cysteine and the closing phenylalanine or tryptophan. D genes are given only for firm matches. For some rows the clone size is stated as once, few or many, or as a class when expanded; others skip it.

clone_size	j_call	d_call	cdr3_length	v_call	cdr3_aa	cdr3_nt
.	TRBJ2-7	TRBD1	14	TRBV12-3/TRBV12-4	CASSGGQVTYEQYF	TGTGCCAGCAGTGGAGGACAGGTTACCTACGAGCAGTACTTC
many	TRBJ2-5	.	14	TRBV20-1	CSARRGAAQETQYF	TGCAGTGCTAGACGGGGGGCAGCCCAAGAGACCCAGTACTTC
.	TRBJ2-7	.	16	TRBV7-9	CASSGRDTDRTYEQYF	TGTGCCAGCAGCGGGAGGGACACGGACAGAACCTACGAGCAGTACTTC
.	TRBJ1-6	.	16	TRBV6-5	CASSYSGASYNSPLHF	TGTGCCAGCAGTTACTCGGGGGCCTCCTATAATTCACCCCTCCACTTT
.	TRBJ2-3	.	15	TRBV7-8	CASSLEGGGADTQYF	TGTGCCAGCAGCTTAGAGGGCGGTGGGGCAGATACGCAGTATTTT
.	TRBJ2-7	.	14	TRBV4-1	CASSQSLGDYEQYF	TGCGCCAGCAGCCAATCCTTGGGGGACTACGAGCAGTACTTC
few	TRBJ1-1	TRBD1	15	TRBV10-3	CAISESKGANTEAFF	TGTGCCATCAGTGAGTCTAAGGGGGCAAACACTGAAGCTTTCTTT
few	TRBJ2-5	TRBD2	14	TRBV20-1	CSAIERGGPKTQYF	TGCAGTGCTATAGAGCGGGGGGGCCCTAAGACCCAGTACTTC
.	TRBJ2-3	TRBD2	12	TRBV20-1	CSAPTSQGTQYF	TGCAGTGCACCGACTAGCCAGGGTACGCAGTATTTT
.	TRBJ2-3	.	16	TRBV7-6	CASSNGELDRSDTQYF	TGTGCCAGCAGCAATGGGGAGTTGGACCGATCAGATACGCAGTATTTT
few	TRBJ2-3	.	16	TRBV24-1	CATSDFRQSTTDTQYF	TGTGCCACCAGTGATTTTCGACAGAGCACCACAGATACGCAGTATTTT
.	TRBJ2-5	TRBD1	15	TRBV5-1	CASSFGTGHQETQYF	TGCGCCAGCAGCTTCGGGACAGGGCACCAAGAGACCCAGTACTTC
.	TRBJ2-5	.	15	TRBV3-1	CASSQDWATQETQYF	TGTGCCAGCAGCCAAGATTGGGCCACACAAGAGACCCAGTACTTC
few	TRBJ1-5	.	15	TRBV4-2	CASSQDGRPPQPQHF	TGTGCCAGCAGCCAAGACGGCCGCCCTCCTCAGCCCCAGCATTTT
few	TRBJ2-7	.	13	TRBV4-1	CASSQANHYEQYF	TGCGCCAGCAGCCAGGCAAACCACTACGAGCAGTACTTC
many	TRBJ2-7	TRBD1	14	TRBV5-1	CASSRDSEHYEQYF	TGCGCCAGCAGCCGGGACAGCGAGCACTACGAGCAGTACTTC
.	TRBJ1-2	.	14	TRBV29-1	CSVEGGGFPSGYTF	TGCAGCGTTGAAGGAGGGGGATTCCCCTCTGGCTACACCTTC
.	TRBJ1-2	.	14	TRBV12-3/TRBV12-4	CASTLGGGNYGYTF	TGTGCCAGCACCCTAGGCGGGGGGAACTATGGCTACACCTTC
.	TRBJ2-5	.	13	TRBV7-9	CATSDLFFETQYF	TGTGCCACCTCGGACCTCTTTTTTGAGACCCAGTACTTC
few	TRBJ1-4	.	16	TRBV4-1	CASSQDSAGGHEKLFF	TGCGCCAGCAGCCAAGATAGCGCGGGAGGTCATGAAAAACTGTTTTTT
.	TRBJ2-3	.	15	TRBV27	CASSSPSRNTDTQYF	TGTGCCAGCAGTTCCCCGTCACGGAACACAGATACGCAGTATTTT
few	TRBJ2-5	.	12	TRBV7-2	CASTLYGKTQYF	TGTGCCAGCACCCTTTACGGAAAGACCCAGTACTTC
few	TRBJ2-1	.	14	TRBV5-5	CASRVDSSYNEQFF	TGTGCCAGCAGGGTGGACAGCTCCTACAATGAGCAGTTCTTC
.	TRBJ1-6	TRBD1	16	TRBV4-3	CASSQDRGTGLSPLHF	TGCGCCAGCAGCCAAGATCGCGGGACAGGGCTTTCACCCCTCCACTTT
few	TRBJ1-2	.	15	TRBV20-1	CSARDAEGRGYGYTF	TGCAGTGCTAGAGATGCGGAGGGCCGGGGCTATGGCTACACCTTC
.	TRBJ2-5	.	14	TRBV10-1	CASSGGGYQETQYF	TGCGCCAGCAGCGGAGGAGGGTACCAAGAGACCCAGTACTTC
few	TRBJ2-3	.	12	TRBV24-1	CATSAGTDTQYF	TGTGCCACCAGTGCAGGCACAGATACGCAGTATTTT
.	TRBJ1-1	TRBD1	14	TRBV20-1	CSARKPGTGYEAFF	TGCAGTGCCCGAAAACCCGGGACAGGATATGAAGCTTTCTTT
few	TRBJ1-1	.	15	TRBV18	CASSPPAGLNTEAFF	TGTGCCAGCTCACCGCCGGCAGGTTTGAACACTGAAGCTTTCTTT
.	TRBJ1-2	TRBD1	16	TRBV7-7	CASSLDDRGVNYGYTF	TGTGCCAGCAGCTTAGACGACAGGGGGGTCAACTATGGCTACACCTTC
few	TRBJ2-7	TRBD1	13	TRBV29-1	CSVEGQGAYEQYF	TGCAGCGTTGAGGGACAGGGGGCTTACGAGCAGTACTTC
.	TRBJ2-7	TRBD1	12	TRBV7-2	CATGQGSYEQYF	TGTGCCACCGGACAGGGCTCCTACGAGCAGTACTTC
.	TRBJ2-2	.	13	TRBV5-1	CASSLGDKGELFF	TGCGCCAGCAGCTTGGGTGACAAAGGGGAGCTGTTTTTT
many	TRBJ2-3	.	13	TRBV7-9	CASSLAGADTQYF	TGTGCCAGCAGCTTAGCCGGGGCAGATACGCAGTATTTT
few	TRBJ1-2	.	10	TRBV19	CASKNYGYTF	TGTGCCAGTAAGAACTATGGCTACACCTTC
many	TRBJ1-1	.	13	TRBV6-2/TRBV6-3	CASRRSMNTEAFF	TGTGCCAGCAGACGGAGCATGAACACTGAAGCTTTCTTT
many	TRBJ1-1	.	15	TRBV5-1	CASSLNGGSETEAFF	TGCGCCAGCAGCTTGAATGGGGGCTCAGAAACTGAAGCTTTCTTT
.	TRBJ1-1	TRBD1	14	TRBV11-2	CASSRDRANTEAFF	TGTGCCAGCAGTCGAGACAGGGCGAACACTGAAGCTTTCTTT
.	TRBJ1-2	.	13	TRBV7-3	CASSLQANYGYTF	TGTGCCAGCAGCTTGCAAGCTAACTATGGCTACACCTTC
.	TRBJ2-7	.	11	TRBV6-2/TRBV6-3	CASSYFDEQYF	TGTGCCAGCAGTTATTTCGACGAGCAGTACTTC
few	TRBJ2-5	.	14	TRBV6-6	CASGVGRLQETQYF	TGTGCCAGCGGCGTAGGACGACTACAAGAGACCCAGTACTTC
few	TRBJ2-1	TRBD2	15	TRBV2	CASTLAGEIYNEQFF	TGTGCCAGCACCCTAGCGGGGGAGATCTACAATGAGCAGTTCTTC
few	TRBJ2-5	.	14	TRBV7-2	CASSFRTGAETQYF	TGTGCCAGCAGCTTTAGGACGGGAGCAGAGACCCAGTACTTC
.	TRBJ2-1	TRBD2	17	TRBV6-6	CASSYSRASGGDNEQFF	TGTGCCAGCAGTTACTCGAGGGCTAGCGGGGGGGACAATGAGCAGTTCTTC
.	TRBJ2-7	.	13	TRBV27	CASTEPNSYEQYF	TGTGCCAGCACCGAACCGAACTCCTACGAGCAGTACTTC
.	TRBJ1-1	TRBD1	14	TRBV6-5	CASTKTGGRTEAFF	TGTGCCAGCACTAAGACAGGGGGCCGCACTGAAGCTTTCTTT
few	TRBJ1-5	TRBD1	15	TRBV19	CASSQSSRGHQPQHF	TGTGCCAGTTCTCAAAGCTCCAGGGGGCATCAGCCCCAGCATTTT
.	TRBJ1-6	.	13	TRBV25-1	CASVSSYNSPLHF	TGTGCCAGCGTTAGCTCCTATAATTCACCCCTCCACTTT
few	TRBJ1-3	.	15	TRBV29-1	CSARTGTSSGNTIYF	TGCAGCGCACGAACAGGGACAAGCTCTGGAAACACCATATATTTT
.	TRBJ2-7	.	11	TRBV20-1	CSAKDYYEQYF	TGCAGTGCTAAGGACTACTACGAGCAGTACTTC
few	TRBJ2-6	.	17	TRBV7-2	CASSFQQGYSGANVLTF	TGTGCCAGCAGCTTCCAACAGGGCTACTCTGGGGCCAACGTCCTGACTTTC
.	TRBJ2-1	TRBD2	15	TRBV28	CASSVIAGGTWEQFF	TGTGCCAGCAGTGTGATAGCGGGGGGGACATGGGAGCAGTTCTTC
.	TRBJ2-7	.	17	TRBV15	CATSRDRGQTLSYEQYF	TGTGCCACCAGCAGGGATCGAGGACAGACTCTTTCCTACGAGCAGTACTTC
many	TRBJ2-3	TRBD2	15	TRBV7-3	CASSLRLAGGDTQYF	TGTGCCAGCAGCCTGAGACTAGCGGGTGGTGATACGCAGTATTTT
few	TRBJ2-2	.	13	TRBV29-1	CSSWGGQTGELFF	TGCAGCAGCTGGGGGGGACAAACCGGGGAGCTGTTTTTT
few	TRBJ1-1	.	15	TRBV11-2	CASRTTGRRNTEAFF	TGTGCCAGCAGAACGACAGGCAGAAGGAACACTGAAGCTTTCTTT
many	TRBJ1-4	TRBD1	15	TRBV7-9	CASSPTQGGFEKLFF	TGTGCCAGCAGCCCGACACAGGGGGGATTTGAAAAACTGTTTTTT
.	TRBJ2-2	TRBD2	19	TRBV20-1	CSARARLAGGAGSTGELFF	TGCAGTGCTAGAGCGAGACTAGCGGGGGGGGCCGGATCCACCGGGGAGCTGTTTTTT
few	TRBJ1-1	.	15	TRBV5-1	CASSSRTASNTEAFF	TGCGCCAGCAGCTCCCGGACAGCCTCGAACACTGAAGCTTTCTTT
.	TRBJ2-1	.	13	TRBV6-6	CASSYFPPREQFF	TGTGCCAGCAGTTACTTTCCGCCGCGGGAGCAGTTCTTC